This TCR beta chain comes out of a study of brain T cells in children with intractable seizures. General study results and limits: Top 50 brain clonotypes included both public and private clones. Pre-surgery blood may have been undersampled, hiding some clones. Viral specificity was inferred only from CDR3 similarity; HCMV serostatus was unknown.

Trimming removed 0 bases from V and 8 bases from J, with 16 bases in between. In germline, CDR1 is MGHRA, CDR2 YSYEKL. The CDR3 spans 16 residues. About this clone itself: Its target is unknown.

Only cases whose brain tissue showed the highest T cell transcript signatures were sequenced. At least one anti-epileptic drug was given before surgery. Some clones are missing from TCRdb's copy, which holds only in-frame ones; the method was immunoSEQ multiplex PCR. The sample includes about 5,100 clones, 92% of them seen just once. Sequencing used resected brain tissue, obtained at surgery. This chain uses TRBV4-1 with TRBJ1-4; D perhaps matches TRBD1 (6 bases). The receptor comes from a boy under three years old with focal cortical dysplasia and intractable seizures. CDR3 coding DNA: TGCGCCAGCAGCCAAGATCGTAGGGGGGCAGGGGAAAAACTGTTTTTT. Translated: CASSQDRRGAGEKLFF.